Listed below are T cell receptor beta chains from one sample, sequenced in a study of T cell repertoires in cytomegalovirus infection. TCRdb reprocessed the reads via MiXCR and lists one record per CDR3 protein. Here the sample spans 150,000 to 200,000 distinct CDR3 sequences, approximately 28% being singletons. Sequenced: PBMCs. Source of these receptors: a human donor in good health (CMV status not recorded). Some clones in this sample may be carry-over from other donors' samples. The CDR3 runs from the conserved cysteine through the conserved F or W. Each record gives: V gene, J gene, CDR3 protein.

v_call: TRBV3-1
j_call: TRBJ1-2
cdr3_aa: CASSQEASTVYGYTF

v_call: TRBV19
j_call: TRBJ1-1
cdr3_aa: CATLNRNTEAFF

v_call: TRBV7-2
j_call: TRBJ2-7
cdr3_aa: CASRSLPTSYEQYF

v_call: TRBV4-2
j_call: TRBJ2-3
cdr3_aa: CASSQEGTRFADTQYF

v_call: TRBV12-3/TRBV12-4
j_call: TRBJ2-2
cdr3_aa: CASSNLRGGELFF

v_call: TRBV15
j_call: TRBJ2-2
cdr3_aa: CATSPTAGRTGELFF

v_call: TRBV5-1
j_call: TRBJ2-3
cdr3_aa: CASSLAMDRSTDTQYF

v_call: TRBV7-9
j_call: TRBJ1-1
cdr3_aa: CASSLGPPEAFF

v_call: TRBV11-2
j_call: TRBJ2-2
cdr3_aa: CASSLSQQGGELFF

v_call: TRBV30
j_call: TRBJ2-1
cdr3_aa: CAWSAGTDNEQFF

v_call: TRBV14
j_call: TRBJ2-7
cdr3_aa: CASSPMTGTGEQYF

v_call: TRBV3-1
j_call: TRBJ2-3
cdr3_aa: CASSPLAGGADTQYF

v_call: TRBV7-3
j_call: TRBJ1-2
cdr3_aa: CASSLRGGAGFNYGYTF

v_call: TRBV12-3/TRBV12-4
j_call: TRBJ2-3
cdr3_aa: CASSSWQEIFTSTDTQYF

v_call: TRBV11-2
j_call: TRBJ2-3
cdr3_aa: CASSFTAGGTDTQYF

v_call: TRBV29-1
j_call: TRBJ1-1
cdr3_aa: CSVENLLGAEAFF

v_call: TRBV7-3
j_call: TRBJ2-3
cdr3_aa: CASSPRGGGITDTQYF

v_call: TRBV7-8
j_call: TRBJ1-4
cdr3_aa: CASSLRQGDATNEKLFF

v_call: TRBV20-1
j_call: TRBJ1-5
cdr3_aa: CSAGDSNQPQHF

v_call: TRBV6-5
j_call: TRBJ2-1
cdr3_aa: CASSLPTPGEQFF

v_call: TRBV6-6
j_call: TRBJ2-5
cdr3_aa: CASSYSRIWSTSGGSEQETQYF

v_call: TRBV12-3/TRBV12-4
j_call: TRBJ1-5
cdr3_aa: CASSPTGEGYSNQPQHF

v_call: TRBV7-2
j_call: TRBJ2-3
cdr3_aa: CASSSGTEIYTRYF

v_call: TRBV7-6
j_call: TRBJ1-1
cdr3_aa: CASSKRDREVNTEAFF

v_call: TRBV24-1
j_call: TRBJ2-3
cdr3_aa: CATSDTPGTGGTDTQYF

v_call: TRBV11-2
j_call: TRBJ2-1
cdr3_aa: CASSRNLLAGSYNEQFF

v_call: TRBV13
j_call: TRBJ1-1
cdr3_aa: CASSSSTGADTEAFF

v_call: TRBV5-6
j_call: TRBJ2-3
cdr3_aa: CASSLGGRPDTQYF

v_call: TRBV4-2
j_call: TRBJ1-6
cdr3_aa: CASSQADRGENSPLHF

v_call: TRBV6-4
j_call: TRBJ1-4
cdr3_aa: CASSVNGNEKLFF

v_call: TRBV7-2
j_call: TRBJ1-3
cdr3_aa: CASSLGDTIYF

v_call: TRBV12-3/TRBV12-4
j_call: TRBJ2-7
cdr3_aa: CASSAREGLPYEQYF

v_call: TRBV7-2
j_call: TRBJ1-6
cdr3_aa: CASSARTGSPLHF

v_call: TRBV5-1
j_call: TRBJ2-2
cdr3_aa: CASSAGTGGTGELFF

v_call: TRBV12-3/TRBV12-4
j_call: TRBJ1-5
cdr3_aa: CASSLVTVGQPQHF

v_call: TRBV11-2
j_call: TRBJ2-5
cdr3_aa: CASSLDAGGGSTQYF

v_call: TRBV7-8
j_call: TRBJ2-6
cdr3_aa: CASSLTSDMERDLTF

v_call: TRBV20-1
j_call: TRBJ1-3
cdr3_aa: CSARDDQPADTIYF

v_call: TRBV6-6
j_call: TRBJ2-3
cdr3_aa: CASSSSSGGAVGDTQYF

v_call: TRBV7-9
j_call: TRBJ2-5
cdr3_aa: CAIAGGGGETQYF

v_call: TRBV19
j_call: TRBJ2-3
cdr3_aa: CASSPTYTGTQYF

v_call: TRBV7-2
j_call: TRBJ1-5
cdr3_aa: CASRSPGGMNQPQHF

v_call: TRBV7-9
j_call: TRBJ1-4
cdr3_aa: CASSLVGTATNEKLFF

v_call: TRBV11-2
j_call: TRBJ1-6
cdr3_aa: CASSPSGGRADSPLHF

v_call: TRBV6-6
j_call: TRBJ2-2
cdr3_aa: CASSYSTPNTGELFF

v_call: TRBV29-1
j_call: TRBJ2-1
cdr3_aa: CSGTVQHEQFF

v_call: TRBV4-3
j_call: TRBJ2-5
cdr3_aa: CASSQGQGGETQYF

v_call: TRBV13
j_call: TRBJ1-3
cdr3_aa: CASTQEQGQPSLSGNTIYF

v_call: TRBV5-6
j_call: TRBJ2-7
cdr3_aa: CASSLRLAGTETYEQYF